Listed here is a single T cell receptor beta chain. The source of the sample is a study of blood T cell repertoires in COVID-19. Whole-study context: Researchers got acute and convalescent COVID-19 samples from the United States, Italy and Spain.

V lost 0 bases, J lost 4 bases, and 11 bases lay in between. From germline, CDR1 is SGHAT and CDR2 FQNNGV. This CDR3 comprises 15 residues. Method: immunoSEQ multiplex PCR; TCRdb's copy keeps in-frame clones and lacks some. This sample has about 180,000 clones; 70% to 90% occur once, and the top ten carry about 18%. The V gene is TRBV11-2, the J gene TRBJ2-3; D is ambiguous. This receptor was identified in a person aged 65 to 85 with COVID-19, enrolled during active disease. Sequencing used peripheral blood. This CDR3 is CASSLDRVVPDTQYF. The CDR3 DNA follows: TGTGCCAGCAGCTTAGATAGAGTTGTTCCAGATACGCAGTATTTT.